This TCR beta chain was retrieved from a study of post-analysis software for immune sequencing data. The CDR3 totals 13 residues. Germline V CDR1 and CDR2: DFQATT, SNEGSKA (reference sequence). Overall study findings and caveats: Compared with controls, patients had more of roughly 5 TRBV segments, including TRBV5-6, TRBV5-1 and TRBV20-1.

On this clonotype: The antigen is undetermined. One end of the junction is discordant with germline, which a read error may explain.

Unique molecular identifiers were carried by the TCR beta cDNA libraries. TCRdb processed the PCR reads anew with MiXCR; each CDR3 protein has one entry. The sample has some 690,000 distinct CDR3 sequences, roughly 27% seen once. The rearrangement joins TRBV20-1 to TRBJ1-6; D is uncertain. The origin of this receptor is a girl aged 10 to 17 with multiple sclerosis. The sample consisted of blood. The chain's CDR3 is CSAGGINNSPPHF. The CDR3 DNA is TGCAGTGCGGGTGGGATCAATAATTCACCCCCCCACTTT.